This TCR beta chain was observed in a study of cytomegalovirus exposure and HLA in healthy donors. The PCR employed 60 Vbeta primers together with 13 Jbeta primers. Method: immunoSEQ multiplex PCR; TCRdb's copy keeps in-frame clones and lacks some. The table shows around 150,000 clones, with approximately 80% occurring only once. Study findings and constraints: Rare sequences made up most TCRs, while some public TCRs were found in many donors.

Trimming took 1 base from V and 1 from J, leaving 13 bases between them. CDR1 is KGHSH, CDR2 LQKENI, per germline. This CDR3 is built from 16 residues. Regarding this clone: Its antigen is unidentified.

The donors (healthy individuals) were bone marrow donors. The chain has TRBV18 and TRBJ1-1; the D is unclear. The sequencing input was PBMCs. The clonotype was recovered from a man aged 25 to 40 in good health and CMV-seronegative. CDR3 loop: CASSPLTRQGNTEAFF. For the CDR3, the DNA is TGTGCCAGCTCACCACTAACAAGACAAGGGAACACTGAAGCTTTCTTT.